These 30 T cell receptor beta chains share one sample of origin, sequenced in a study of response to subunit inactivated influenza vaccine. Via MiXCR, TCRdb re-called the RT-PCR reads, giving one row per CDR3 protein. Among about 520,000 distinct CDR3 sequences, about 25% were seen once, and the ten largest hold approximately 2%. The starting material was CD4+ T cells sorted from PBMCs, obtained 5 days after vaccination. These receptor sequences come from a man between 45 and 60 years old who received an inactivated influenza vaccine.

This chain joins TRBV7-2 and TRBJ2-3, with D perhaps assigned TRBD1 or TRBD2 (6 bases each). This CDR3 comprises 14 residues. V dropped 1 base and J dropped 6 bases, with 11 bases sitting between them. From germline, CDR1 is SGHTA and CDR2 FQGNSA. CDR3 in DNA: TGTGCCAGCAGCTTAGTAAGGGGGGCCGATACGCAGTATTTT. Encoded protein: CASSLVRGADTQYF.

There are a few counts of this clonotype. This chain joins TRBV5-1 and TRBJ2-5; no firm D call. With 0 bases removed from V and 4 bases from J, the gap between germline ends came to 13 bases. Germline CDR1 is SGHRS and CDR2 is YFSETQ. The CDR3 consists of 15 residues. CDR3 in DNA: TGCGCCAGCAGCTTGGCCCACGGGTTTGGAGAGACCCAGTACTTC. This sequence encodes CASSLAHGFGETQYF.

The V and J genes are TRBV6-1 and TRBJ1-1; perhaps TRBD1 as D (5 bases). Trimming pared 1 base from V and 10 bases from J, leaving 16 bases between. From germline, CDR1 is MNHNS and CDR2 SASEGT. The CDR3 is 14 amino acids. The CDR3 region is CASSEVLGRGGAFF. CDR3 coding DNA: TGTGCCAGCAGTGAAGTTCTGGGACGAGGCGGAGCTTTCTTT.

With regard to this clonotype: The conserved final phenylalanine or tryptophan is absent from the CDR3, which likely points to a read error. The limits of the CDR3 on the DNA are not certain, so only TCRdb's listed CDR3 is given. J is TRBJ1-2 and V is TRBV18. The germline CDR1 and CDR2 sequences are KGHSH and LQKENI. The CDR3 is 15 residues long, ends included. The CDR3 here is CASSPNLDRQYMATL.

The V and J genes are TRBV5-1 and TRBJ2-5, with 16 bases matching TRBD2. The CDR3 runs 17 residues. With 4 bases clipped from V and 5 bases from J, the junction kept 8 bases outside the gene matches. Germline V gene lookup returns CDR1 SGHRS and CDR2 YFSETQ. The CDR3 region has the DNA TGCGCCAGCAGCGAAGGGACTAGCGGGAGGGGATGGGAGACCCAGTACTTC. Translating gives CASSEGTSGRGWETQYF.

This clonotype came up a few times. The chain combines TRBV20-1 with TRBJ2-1, with D possibly matching TRBD1 (6 bases). The CDR3 has 14 residues. V was trimmed by 2 bases and J by 3 bases, leaving 11 bases between them. CDR1 is DFQATT and CDR2 is SNEGSKA in the germline V gene (reference sequence). In nucleotides, the CDR3 is TGCAGTGCTAGAAGGGACAACGACTACAATGAGCAGTTCTTC. Amino acids: CSARRDNDYNEQFF.

This clonotype has only a few counts. The V call is TRBV20-1, the J call TRBJ2-4; 12 nucleotides line up with TRBD2. Germline CDR1 DFQATT, CDR2 SNEGSKA (reference sequence). The CDR3 has 15 amino acids. The trim removed 6 bases at V and 2 bases at J, leaving 5 bases unmatched. The CDR3 is CSATTSGGTKNIQYF. CDR3 in DNA: TGCAGTGCAACGACTAGCGGGGGAACCAAAAACATTCAGTACTTC.

The V gene is TRBV25-1, the J gene TRBJ1-2; no firm D call. V was shortened by 2 bases and J by 4 bases, with 11 bases between the two germline ends. This CDR3 region has 14 residues. CDR1 MGHDK and CDR2 SYGVNS come from the germline V gene. The CDR3 reads CASSEGPGIYGYTF. The CDR3 bases are TGTGCCAGCAGTGAAGGTCCGGGTATCTATGGCTACACCTTC.

A few counts support this clonotype. The gene calls are TRBV11-2 and TRBJ2-1, with D uncertain. This CDR3 spans 16 amino acids. The V end lost 2 bases, the J end lost 0 bases, and 11 bases lay between the germline ends. In germline, CDR1 is SGHAT, CDR2 FQNNGV. The CDR3 sequence is CASSLSVGNSYNEQFF. CDR3 nucleotide sequence: TGTGCCAGCAGCTTAAGCGTCGGTAACTCCTACAATGAGCAGTTCTTC. The full variable domain, rest sourced from reference TRBV11-2 and TRBJ2-1, is EAGVAQSPRYKIIEKRQSVAFWCNPISGHATLYWYQQILGQGPKLLIQFQNNGVVDDSQLPKDRFSAERLKGVDSTLKIQPAKLEDSAVYLCASSLSVGNSYNEQFFGPGTRLTVL.

This chain links TRBV3-1 with TRBJ2-4, with 7 bases that match TRBD2. Losses at the gene ends were 3 bases for V and 11 bases for J; bases not matched to a gene: 13. Germline V gives CDR1 LGHDT, CDR2 YNNKEL (reference sequence). The length of the CDR3 is 15 residues. CDR3 nucleotides: TGTGCCAGCAGCCAGGGAGCGGGGCCCCGAGCTCTTCAGTACTTC. Protein sequence: CASSQGAGPRALQYF. Combining the CDR3 with reference TRBV3-1 and TRBJ2-4 gives the whole variable domain DTAVSQTPKYLVTQMGNDKSIKCEQNLGHDTMYWYKQDSKKFLKIMFSYNNKELIINETVPNRFSPKSPDKAHLNLHINSLELGDSAVYFCASSQGAGPRALQYFGAGTRLSVL.

This clonotype turned up a few times. The chain recombines TRBV20-1 with TRBJ1-1; D gene unclear. This CDR3 is built from 14 residues. V lost 1 base, J lost 3 bases, and 12 bases lay in between. From germline, CDR1 is DFQATT and CDR2 SNEGSKA (reference sequence). The CDR3 region has the DNA TGCAGTGCTAGAGTCGGGAGATCGTACACTGAAGCTTTCTTT. The encoded protein is CSARVGRSYTEAFF.

In this sample, this clonotype turned up a few times. The rearrangement joins TRBV7-9 to TRBJ2-5; no definite D call. The CDR3 totals 13 residues. V shed 3 bases and J shed 5 bases, with 10 bases lying between them. The germline CDR1 and CDR2 sequences are SEHNR and FQNEAQ (reference sequence). CDR3 DNA sequence: TGTGCCAGCAGCTTTTACCCGAGGGAGACCCAGTACTTC. Encoded protein: CASSFYPRETQYF.

V gene TRBV3-1 combines with J gene TRBJ1-1; the match to TRBD1 covers 7 bases. The CDR3 has 12 amino acids. CDR1 and CDR2 from the germline V gene are LGHDT and YNNKEL (reference sequence). The junction had 7 bases not matched to a gene; V was cut back by 6 bases and J by 9 bases. CDR3 sequence: CASSPDRLKAFF. In DNA, the CDR3 is TGTGCCAGCAGTCCGGACAGGCTGAAAGCTTTCTTT.

The gene calls are TRBV6-1 and TRBJ2-3; D remains ambiguous. Deletions cut 6 bases from V and 0 bases from J, with 13 bases between. This CDR3 has 15 amino acids. Germline V gene data show CDR1 as MNHNS and CDR2 as SASEGT. The CDR3 reads CASSPATLSTDTQYF. DNA for the CDR3: TGTGCCAGCAGCCCCGCGACACTTAGCACAGATACGCAGTATTTT.

V is TRBV6-2 or TRBV6-3 and J is TRBJ2-2; 9 bases match TRBD1. Germline-derived CDR1 and CDR2 are MNHEY and SVGEGT. Unmatched junction bases numbered 5, after V lost 6 bases and J lost 0 bases. The length of the CDR3 is 16 residues. In DNA, the CDR3 is TGTGCCAGCAGAACTACAGGGGGCGCGAACACCGGGGAGCTGTTTTTT. The encoded protein is CASRTTGGANTGELFF.

This chain's CDR3 is CASSLAPTGGNEKLFF. DNA for the CDR3: TGCGCCAGCAGCTTGGCACCGACAGGGGGAAATGAAAAACTGTTTTTT. The chain employs TRBV5-1 and TRBJ1-4, with TRBD1 matching 9 bases. Unmatched junction bases numbered 5, after V lost 0 bases and J lost 5 bases. This CDR3 is built from 16 residues. Germline V gene lookup returns CDR1 SGHRS and CDR2 YFSETQ.

CDR3 sequence: CASSQETGTAAIQYF. The DNA for the CDR3 is TGCGCCAGCAGCCAAGAGACCGGGACAGCGGCGATTCAGTACTTC. The V gene is TRBV4-3, the J gene TRBJ2-4; the match to TRBD1 covers 7 bases. The germline gives CDR1 LGHNA, CDR2 YSLEER. The CDR3 consists of 15 residues. V lost 0 bases to trimming and J lost 10 bases; unmatched junction nucleotides: 9.

The table lists this clonotype with a few counts. The chain employs TRBV20-1 and TRBJ2-7; 11 bases align to TRBD2. The CDR3 runs to 14 residues. Looked up from germline, CDR1 is DFQATT and CDR2 is SNEGSKA (reference sequence). Unmatched junction bases numbered 3, after V lost 4 bases and J lost 1 base. The DNA for the CDR3 is TGCAGTGCTACACTAGCGGGAGAATCCTACGAGCAGTACTTC. Protein: CSATLAGESYEQYF.

This clonotype was detected only a few times. The chain joins TRBV7-9 to TRBJ1-2, with D unclear. Germline assignment: CDR1 SEHNR and CDR2 FQNEAQ (reference sequence). The CDR3 covers 12 residues. Trimming took off 6 bases at V and 8 bases at J, with 13 bases between the two ends. As DNA, the CDR3 is TGTGCCAGCAGAGAACCCGGCGGCGGCTACACCTTC. Protein sequence: CASREPGGGYTF. The complete variable domain, with remaining parts taken from reference TRBV7-9 and TRBJ1-2, reads DTGVSQNPRHKITKRGQNVTFRCDPISEHNRLYWYRQTLGQGPEFLTYFQNEAQLEKSRLLSDRFSAERPKGSFSTLEIQRTEQGDSAMYLCASREPGGGYTFGSGTRLTVV.

The gene calls are TRBV2 and TRBJ2-5; D is unresolved. CDR3 length: 12 residues. The germline gives CDR1 SNHLY, CDR2 FYNNEI. V gave up 5 bases and J gave up 5 bases, with 9 bases separating them. The DNA for the CDR3 is TGTGCCAGCAGTAAAACTTGGGAGACCCAGTACTTC. This sequence encodes CASSKTWETQYF.

This clonotype was counted between two and nine times. This rearrangement joins TRBV12-3 or TRBV12-4 to TRBJ1-1, with TRBD1 as a possible D gene (5 bases). V was shortened by 6 bases and J by 5 bases, with 25 bases between the two germline ends. The CDR3 is made up of 17 amino acids. The CDR3: CASRTNFGGGVETEAFF. CDR3 nucleotides: TGTGCCAGCAGAACCAATTTCGGGGGGGGAGTAGAAACTGAAGCTTTCTTT.

This clonotype was counted many times. The chain recombines TRBV12-3 or TRBV12-4 with TRBJ2-3; TRBD2 might be the D (6 bases). V lost 3 bases to trimming and J lost 4 bases, with 14 bases between them. The CDR3 is made up of 15 amino acids. The CDR3 bases are TGTGCCAGCAGTTTTCCCTCGAGGGAGGCAGATACGCAGTATTTT. Its translation: CASSFPSREADTQYF.

This clonotype has more than one count but fewer than ten. The chain carries TRBV7-8 and TRBJ2-7, with TRBD2 identical over 9 bases. Per the germline V gene, CDR1 is SGHVS and CDR2 is FQNEAQ. CDR3 length equals 17 residues. J was trimmed by 7 bases and V by 1 base; bases with no gene match: 14. In DNA form, the CDR3 reads TGTGCCAGCAGCTTAGTCGGCCTAGCGGGAAGGGGTAGGGAGCAGTACTTC. Amino acids: CASSLVGLAGRGREQYF.

The V gene is TRBV5-1, the J gene TRBJ2-6; D is ambiguous. Trimming removed 4 bases at V and 0 bases at J, with 11 bases between. The CDR3 runs 16 residues. Germline V lookup: CDR1 SGHRS, CDR2 YFSETQ. CDR3 DNA sequence: TGCGCCAGCAGCCTCCGGACCAGCTCTGGGGCCAACGTCCTGACTTTC. Protein product: CASSLRTSSGANVLTF.

The table lists this clonotype with a few counts. The chain has TRBV20-1 and TRBJ2-7; D is uncertain. This CDR3 is built from 13 residues. Germline V gene sequence: CDR1 DFQATT, CDR2 SNEGSKA (reference sequence). Trimming removed 6 bases at V and 2 bases at J, with 14 bases between. This CDR3 is CSAKGGATYEQYF. As DNA, the CDR3 is TGCAGTGCGAAGGGCGGCGCAACCTACGAGCAGTACTTC.

There are many counts of this clonotype. The germline gene is not matched at one end of the junction; a read error may be the cause. V gene TRBV5-1 combines with J gene TRBJ2-7; D is uncertain. CDR1 and CDR2 (germline): SGHRS, YFSETQ. CDR3 length: 12 amino acids. CDR3 sequence reads: CASSLESYEQYF. The CDR3 DNA reads as TGTGCCAGCAGCTTAGAATCCTACGAGCAGTACTTC. Full variable domain (remainder filled in from reference TRBV5-1 and TRBJ2-7): KAGVTQTPRYLIKTRGQQVTLSCSPISGHRSVSWYQQTPGQGLQFLFEYFSETQRNKGNFPGRFSGRQFSNSRSEMNVSTLELGDSALYLCASSLESYEQYFGPGTRLTVT.

The chain uses TRBV27 and TRBJ2-7, with TRBD1 matching 11 bases. This CDR3 has 17 amino acids. V dropped 0 bases and J dropped 4; count of bases not matched to a gene: 8. The germline CDR1 and CDR2 sequences are MNHEY and SMNVEV (reference sequence). CDR3 bases: TGTGCCAGCAGTTTATCGTCCCCCGGACAGGGGGCTTACGAGCAGTACTTC. As protein: CASSLSSPGQGAYEQYF.

This clonotype was seen ten or more times. This chain uses TRBV29-1 with TRBJ2-1; D might be TRBD2 (6 bases). CDR1 and CDR2 (germline): SQVTM, ANQGSEA. The CDR3 runs 13 residues. Trimming pared 4 bases from V and 0 bases from J, leaving 7 bases between. The CDR3 region is CSVAGGSYNEQFF. The CDR3 DNA reads as TGCAGCGTTGCCGGGGGCTCCTACAATGAGCAGTTCTTC.

This clonotype appeared a few times. The chain links TRBV12-3 or TRBV12-4 to TRBJ2-1; TRBD1 aligns across 8 bases. This CDR3 comprises 14 residues. J gave up 4 bases and V 5 bases, and 4 bases lay outside the gene matches. The CDR3 here is CASSLDRAYNEQFF. In nucleotides, the CDR3 is TGTGCCAGCAGTCTGGACAGGGCTTACAATGAGCAGTTCTTC.

This clonotype was counted many times. The rearrangement joins TRBV12-3 or TRBV12-4 to TRBJ2-1, with D maybe TRBD2 (6 bases). The CDR3 runs to 15 residues. Trimming took off 0 bases at V and 2 bases at J, with 8 bases between the two ends. CDR3 residues: CASSLASGPYNEQFF. The CDR3 DNA sequence: TGTGCCAGCAGTTTAGCTAGCGGTCCCTACAATGAGCAGTTCTTC.